This T cell receptor beta chain derives from a study of OX40 agonist ivuxolimab in advanced cancers. Germline CDR1 is SNHLY and CDR2 is FYNNEI. This CDR3 region has 11 residues. V was shortened by 6 bases and J by 2 bases, with 4 bases between the two germline ends. This clone was seen a single time. Sequenced by immunoSEQ multiplex PCR; TCRdb stores in-frame clones only, minus some. This sample carries approximately 92,000 clones, approximately 95% of them seen once, and the ten largest clones take roughly 0.17%. The chain recombines TRBV2 with TRBJ1-1; D not certain. Sequenced here: CD4+ or CD8+ T cells sorted from blood, sampled in a trial of the OX40 agonist ivuxolimab. This sequence was found in an adult with an advanced solid tumor such as melanoma, head and neck, liver or kidney cancer. The chain's CDR3 is CASSPNTEAFF. The CDR3 coding sequence is TGTGCCAGCAGCCCTAACACTGAAGCTTTCTTT.